The 17 T cell receptor beta chains reported below all come from one sample, sequenced in a study of human T cells and chemical hapten exposure. TCRdb fed the RACE reads into MiXCR, producing one record per CDR3 protein. The sample contains under 200,000 distinct CDR3 sequences, roughly 26% of which appear only once. The time point: patch test 3, about 24 weeks after DPC sensitization. Treatment reported: therapeutic diphenylcyclopropenone sensitization with weekly scalp DPC. Sample: whole blood, taken in connection with sensitization to the hapten diphenylcyclopropenone (DPC). The receptor set was obtained from a young woman with alopecia areata. Some clones in this sample may be carry-over from other donors' samples.

The chain has TRBV20-1 and TRBJ1-1; D gene unclear. Germline lookup yields CDR1 DFQATT and CDR2 SNEGSKA (reference sequence). This CDR3 has 11 amino acids. The germline V and J ends were trimmed by 7 bases and 0 bases, with 6 bases remaining between them. CDR3 DNA: TGCAGTGATAGGTTGAACACTGAAGCTTTCTTT. Translating it yields CSDRLNTEAFF.

The chain employs TRBV6-2 or TRBV6-3 and TRBJ1-1, with a possible D match to TRBD1 (5 bases). Germline CDR1 reads MNHEY; CDR2 reads SVGEGT. The CDR3 runs 13 residues. Trimming left V 4 bases short and J 4 bases short, with 10 bases between. The CDR3 region is CASSSTGATEAFF. The DNA of the CDR3 is TGTGCCAGCAGTTCTACAGGAGCCACTGAAGCTTTCTTT.

This clonotype has only a few counts. The chain couples TRBV28 to TRBJ2-2, with TRBD2 as a possible D gene (7 bases). Germline lookup yields CDR1 MDHEN and CDR2 SYDVKM. Trimming removed 5 bases from V and 3 bases from J, with 10 bases in between. The CDR3 is 14 residues long. The CDR3 region is CASSTGRDTGELFF. The CDR3 coding sequence is TGTGCCAGCAGTACAGGGAGGGACACCGGGGAGCTGTTTTTT.

The CDR3 reads CAISEPTTGAYGYTF. CDR3 in DNA: TGTGCCATCAGTGAGCCCACCACAGGGGCGTACGGCTACACCTTC. The chain links TRBV10-3 to TRBJ1-2, with 7 bases lining up with TRBD1. The V segment lost 2 bases and the J segment 8 bases; nucleotides outside the gene matches: 11. In germline, CDR1 is ENHRY, CDR2 SYGVKD. The CDR3 spans 15 residues.

This clonotype was counted a few times. J is TRBJ1-1 and V is TRBV20-1, with 9 bases fitting TRBD1. With 5 bases clipped from V and 6 bases from J, the junction kept 7 bases outside the gene matches. The CDR3 sequence is 13 residues long. Germline lookup yields CDR1 DFQATT and CDR2 SNEGSKA (reference sequence). The CDR3 sequence: CSAAGTGRPEAFF. In DNA form, the CDR3 reads TGCAGTGCTGCGGGGACAGGGAGGCCTGAAGCTTTCTTT.

This clonotype was detected a few times. The CDR3 sequence: CASSQLRLNNEQFF. In nucleotides, the CDR3 is TGTGCCAGCAGCCAACTTAGGCTCAACAATGAGCAGTTCTTC. The rearrangement joins TRBV12-3 or TRBV12-4 to TRBJ2-1; no definite D call. Deletions cut 6 bases from V and 5 bases from J, with 14 bases between. The CDR3 has 14 residues.

The chain couples TRBV7-2 to TRBJ2-7; D remains unclear. Trimming left V 5 bases short and J 6 bases short, with 11 bases between. The germline V gene has CDR1 SGHTA and CDR2 FQGNSA. The CDR3 is made up of 12 amino acids. CDR3 amino acids: CASSPAAREQYF. The CDR3 region has the DNA TGTGCCAGCAGCCCCGCGGCCCGCGAGCAGTACTTC.

This chain connects TRBV4-2 to TRBJ1-6, with TRBD1 matching over 7 bases. The CDR3 consists of 15 residues. The germline gives CDR1 LGHNA, CDR2 YNFKEQ. The J segment lost 7 bases and the V segment lost 3 bases, leaving 6 bases of the junction unmatched. CDR3 in DNA: TGTGCCAGCAGCCAGGCGACAGGGACAAATTCACCCCTCCACTTT. It specifies CASSQATGTNSPLHF.

This clonotype was seen only a few times. V gene TRBV4-2 combines with J gene TRBJ2-5, with D uncertain. V was trimmed by 3 bases and J by 0 bases, leaving 5 bases between them. The germline CDR1 and CDR2 sequences are LGHNA and YNFKEQ. The CDR3 is made up of 13 amino acids. In DNA, the CDR3 is TGTGCCAGCAGCCACCGATACCAAGAGACCCAGTACTTC. Its translation is CASSHRYQETQYF.

The chain has TRBV7-9 and TRBJ1-2; D is possibly TRBD1 (5 bases). The CDR3 is made up of 15 amino acids. V was pared by 1 base and J by 4 bases, with 13 bases between. Germline CDR1 reads SEHNR; CDR2 reads FQNEAQ (reference sequence). For the CDR3, the DNA is TGTGCCAGCAGCTTAGTGGGGACTCTGGGCTATGGCTACACCTTC. Protein product: CASSLVGTLGYGYTF. Based on the CDR3 plus reference TRBV7-9 and TRBJ1-2, the full variable domain is DTGVSQNPRHKITKRGQNVTFRCDPISEHNRLYWYRQTLGQGPEFLTYFQNEAQLEKSRLLSDRFSAERPKGSFSTLEIQRTEQGDSAMYLCASSLVGTLGYGYTFGSGTRLTVV.

The sample holds a few counts of this clonotype. The chain recombines TRBV30 with TRBJ2-1, with D possibly being TRBD1 or TRBD2 (5 bases each). This CDR3 comprises 13 residues. Between the trimmed V and J ends, which lost 0 bases and 7 bases, there was a span of 10 bases. Germline V gives CDR1 GTSNPN, CDR2 SVGIG (reference sequence). CDR3 sequence: CAWSVGDGNEQFF. CDR3 nucleotide sequence: TGTGCCTGGAGTGTGGGGGACGGTAATGAGCAGTTCTTC.

A few counts support this clonotype. The chain has TRBV12-3 or TRBV12-4 and TRBJ1-2; D is perhaps TRBD1 (5 bases). The CDR3 contains 14 residues. V lost 4 bases and J 9 bases, leaving 18 bases between the germline ends. CDR3 loop: CASSSATGAYSYTF. The CDR3 DNA follows: TGTGCCAGCAGTTCGGCGACCGGGGCATATAGCTACACCTTC.

This clonotype showed up just a few times. The rearrangement uses TRBV20-1 and TRBJ2-5; 11 nucleotides line up with TRBD1. J gave up 2 bases and V 5 bases, and 1 base lay outside the gene matches. The CDR3 spans 13 residues. Germline V gene lookup returns CDR1 DFQATT and CDR2 SNEGSKA (reference sequence). CDR3 region: CSAGDRGQETQYF. For the CDR3, the DNA is TGCAGTGCTGGGGACAGGGGGCAAGAGACCCAGTACTTC.

The genes are TRBV28 and TRBJ2-4, with 8 bases matching TRBD1. Germline V gene sequence: CDR1 MDHEN, CDR2 SYDVKM. The CDR3 sequence is 16 residues long. V was clipped by 5 bases and J by 0 bases; unmatched bases: 6. The CDR3 sequence is CASSIWTGLAKNIQYF. The CDR3, as DNA: TGTGCCAGCAGTATCTGGACAGGGTTAGCCAAAAACATTCAGTACTTC.

The V gene is TRBV6-2 or TRBV6-3, the J gene TRBJ2-7, with 11 nucleotides matching TRBD2. Germline-derived CDR1 and CDR2 are MNHEY and SVGEGT. Trimming cost V 4 bases and J 0 bases; bases outside gene matches: 2. This CDR3 contains 15 residues. The CDR3: CASSFTSGGSYEQYF. In DNA form, the CDR3 reads TGTGCCAGCAGTTTTACTAGCGGGGGCTCCTACGAGCAGTACTTC.

This chain joins TRBV30 and TRBJ2-2; no reliable D call. This CDR3 is 17 amino acids long. V was clipped by 0 bases and J by 4 bases, with 18 bases between them. The germline gives CDR1 GTSNPN, CDR2 SVGIG (reference sequence). Here the CDR3 DNA reads TGTGCCTGGAGTGTAACCCTCGCCGGATTGCTCACCGGGGAGCTGTTTTTT. It yields the protein CAWSVTLAGLLTGELFF.

The genes are TRBV20-1 and TRBJ2-1, with D possibly matching TRBD2 (8 bases). Trimming shortened V by 4 bases and J by 8 bases, and 21 bases separated the two germline ends. The CDR3 sequence is 15 residues long. The V gene's germline CDR1 is DFQATT and CDR2 SNEGSKA (reference sequence). CDR3 in amino acids: CSAIGRGREYDEQFF. For the CDR3, the DNA is TGCAGTGCTATCGGGAGGGGGCGGGAGTACGATGAGCAGTTCTTC.